This T cell receptor beta chain was captured by sequencing in a study of blood T cell repertoires in COVID-19. At the level of the study: Specimens from acute and convalescent COVID-19 originated in the United States, Italy and Spain. The cDNA or gDNA used as material had been derived from T cells, B-cell-depleted T cells, or PBMCs.

In the authors' methods: Reference gene primer amplification yielded estimated nucleated cell counts. Repertoires were generated with immunoSEQ multiplex PCR, while TCRdb's copy carries only in-frame clones and drops some. V, J and clone size reflect that table, while D and trimming were determined from the DNA. There are roughly 150,000 clones in the sample; around 74% occur only once, and about 3.8% lies in the top ten. This CDR3 spans 14 amino acids. V shed 1 base, J shed 6 bases, and the junction held 1 base outside the gene matches. Germline lookup yields CDR1 LNHNV and CDR2 YYDKDF (reference sequence). In its sample, this clone was seen once.

Sequencing used peripheral blood. The J gene is TRBJ2-1, the V gene TRBV15; TRBD2 agrees at 9 bases. This sequence was found in a woman over 75 with acute or convalescent COVID-19. Here the CDR3 reads CATSRGAGGNEQFF. Here the CDR3 DNA reads TGTGCCACCAGCAGAGGAGCGGGGGGCAATGAGCAGTTCTTC.